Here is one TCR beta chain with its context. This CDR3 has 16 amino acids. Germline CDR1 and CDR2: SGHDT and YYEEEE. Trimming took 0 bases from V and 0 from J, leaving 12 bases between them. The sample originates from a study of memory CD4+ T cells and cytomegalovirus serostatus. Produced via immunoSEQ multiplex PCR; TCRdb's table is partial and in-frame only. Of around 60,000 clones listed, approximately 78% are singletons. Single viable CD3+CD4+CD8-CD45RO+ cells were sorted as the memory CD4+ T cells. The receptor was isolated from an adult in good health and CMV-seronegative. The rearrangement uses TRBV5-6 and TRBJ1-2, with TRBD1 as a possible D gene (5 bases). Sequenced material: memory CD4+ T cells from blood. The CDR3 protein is CASSLVTYRPNYGYTF. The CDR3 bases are TGTGCCAGCAGCTTGGTGACCTACAGGCCTAACTATGGCTACACCTTC.